Sequencing of this T cell receptor beta chain was carried out in a study of blood T cells in healthy people across ages. Study results and caveats: Among long-lived donors, naive CD4+ cells were more numerous and diversity higher than in aged donors.

Isolation per sample recovered at least 6 million PBMCs. RNA extraction gave at least 5.5 micrograms of total RNA per sample. Trimming took 4 bases from V and 6 from J; bases not matched to a gene: 7. The germline gives CDR1 SQVTM, CDR2 ANQGSEA. This CDR3 comprises 14 residues. Alongside a J-beta primer mix, a sample-barcoded 5' primer served in a second PCR lasting 7 to 11 cycles. A single record per CDR3 protein comes from TCRdb applying MiXCR to the 5' RACE reads. This table holds 550,000 to 700,000 distinct CDR3 sequences, approximately 30% found once. A few counts support this clonotype. Antigen specificity is unknown.

The sequence was collected from a woman aged 65 to 85 in good health. Sequencing input: blood. The rearrangement uses TRBV29-1 and TRBJ2-1; 9 nucleotides align to TRBD1. The chain's CDR3 is CSVVRDREINEQFF. The CDR3 DNA reads TGCAGCGTTGTTAGGGACAGGGAGATCAATGAGCAGTTCTTC.